The rows below give T cell receptor beta chains drawn from one sample of a study of vaccination effects on CD4 cells after COVID-19. These receptors have no identified antigens. TCRdb keeps only in-frame clones here, not all; method: immunoSEQ multiplex PCR. The sample holds roughly 59,000 clones; approximately 78% are singletons and the top ten take roughly 2%. Here the sequenced sample was CD4+ T cells from PBMCs cultured with HCoV-OC43 spike peptides, taken after COVID-19 vaccination. These receptors originate from a human donor who received a COVID-19 vaccine. The CDR3 runs from the conserved cysteine through the conserved F or W. The order of the fields is D gene, V gene, CDR3 length, J gene, clone size, CDR3 protein, CDR3 DNA. D genes are given only for firm matches. A clone size is listed for some rows: how often the clone was seen (once, few, many), or a class if it is expanded.

d_gene: NA; v_gene: TRBV18; len: 13; j_gene: TRBJ2-1; abundance: few; CDR3aa: CASSAGTTGEQFF; CDR3nt: TGTGCCAGCTCAGCGGGGACCACCGGTGAGCAGTTCTTC
d_gene: NA; v_gene: TRBV6-2/TRBV6-3; len: 14; j_gene: TRBJ1-1; abundance: NA; CDR3aa: CASSQSRSNTEAFF; CDR3nt: TGTGCCAGCAGCCAATCGCGGAGTAACACTGAAGCTTTCTTT
d_gene: TRBD2; v_gene: TRBV4-3; len: 17; j_gene: TRBJ2-2; abundance: NA; CDR3aa: CASSQEGARGGTGELFF; CDR3nt: TGCGCCAGCAGCCAAGAGGGAGCGCGGGGGGGCACCGGGGAGCTGTTTTTT
d_gene: NA; v_gene: TRBV2; len: 14; j_gene: TRBJ1-2; abundance: NA; CDR3aa: CASSESRGDYGYTF; CDR3nt: TGTGCCAGCAGTGAATCCAGGGGAGACTATGGCTACACCTTC
d_gene: NA; v_gene: TRBV12-3/TRBV12-4; len: 12; j_gene: TRBJ2-5; abundance: NA; CDR3aa: CASSLGVETQYF; CDR3nt: TGTGCCAGCAGTTTAGGGGTGGAGACCCAGTACTTC
d_gene: TRBD1; v_gene: TRBV5-4; len: 14; j_gene: TRBJ2-5; abundance: NA; CDR3aa: CASSSTGMTETQYF; CDR3nt: TGTGCCAGCAGCTCGACAGGGATGACGGAGACCCAGTACTTC
d_gene: NA; v_gene: TRBV2; len: 14; j_gene: TRBJ1-3; abundance: NA; CDR3aa: CASRLLSSGNTIYF; CDR3nt: TGTGCCAGCAGGTTATTGAGCTCTGGAAACACCATATATTTT
d_gene: TRBD1; v_gene: TRBV7-8; len: 18; j_gene: TRBJ2-3; abundance: once; CDR3aa: CASSLALVGTGSADTQYF; CDR3nt: TGTGCCAGCAGCTTAGCGCTGGTTGGGACAGGTTCAGCAGATACGCAGTATTTT
d_gene: TRBD1; v_gene: TRBV6-1; len: 17; j_gene: TRBJ1-1; abundance: NA; CDR3aa: CASSDLDRGLMNTEAFF; CDR3nt: TGTGCCAGCAGTGACTTGGACAGGGGGCTTATGAACACTGAAGCTTTCTTT
d_gene: NA; v_gene: TRBV3-1/TRBV3-2; len: 13; j_gene: TRBJ1-1; abundance: NA; CDR3aa: CASSYHRDTEAFF; CDR3nt: TGTGCCAGCAGCTACCACCGGGACACTGAAGCTTTCTTT
d_gene: NA; v_gene: TRBV28; len: 15; j_gene: TRBJ2-2; abundance: NA; CDR3aa: CASSLHSSFTGELFF; CDR3nt: TGTGCCAGCAGTTTACACAGCTCTTTCACCGGGGAGCTGTTTTTT
d_gene: NA; v_gene: TRBV18; len: 13; j_gene: TRBJ2-5; abundance: NA; CDR3aa: CATSNRVDETQYF; CDR3nt: TGTGCCACCAGTAACAGGGTAGACGAGACCCAGTACTTC
d_gene: NA; v_gene: TRBV3-1/TRBV3-2; len: 14; j_gene: TRBJ2-2; abundance: NA; CDR3aa: CASTRVQGTGELFF; CDR3nt: TGTGCCAGCACCCGGGTCCAAGGGACCGGGGAGCTGTTTTTT
d_gene: NA; v_gene: TRBV2; len: 13; j_gene: TRBJ1-5; abundance: NA; CDR3aa: CASSEVRNQPQHF; CDR3nt: TGTGCCAGCAGTGAGGTGAGAAATCAGCCCCAGCATTTT
d_gene: NA; v_gene: TRBV2; len: 14; j_gene: TRBJ1-1; abundance: NA; CDR3aa: CASSEYPAATEAFF; CDR3nt: TGTGCCAGCAGTGAATATCCGGCGGCCACTGAAGCTTTCTTT
d_gene: NA; v_gene: TRBV5-8; len: 15; j_gene: TRBJ2-3; abundance: NA; CDR3aa: CASPSGGYSTDTQYF; CDR3nt: TGTGCCAGCCCCTCGGGGGGCTACTCCACAGATACGCAGTATTTT
d_gene: TRBD2; v_gene: TRBV4-1; len: 16; j_gene: TRBJ2-3; abundance: few; CDR3aa: CASRFIPAGSTDTQYF; CDR3nt: TGCGCCAGCAGATTCATACCAGCGGGGTCCACAGATACGCAGTATTTT
d_gene: TRBD1; v_gene: TRBV7-2; len: 16; j_gene: TRBJ1-6; abundance: once; CDR3aa: CASSPGTASYNSPLHF; CDR3nt: TGTGCCAGCAGCCCCGGGACAGCCTCCTATAATTCACCCCTCCACTTT
d_gene: NA; v_gene: TRBV11-2; len: 16; j_gene: TRBJ1-4; abundance: NA; CDR3aa: CASSTLGGNGDEKLFF; CDR3nt: TGTGCCAGCAGCACCCTAGGGGGGAATGGGGATGAAAAACTGTTTTTT
d_gene: TRBD2; v_gene: TRBV9; len: 16; j_gene: TRBJ2-3; abundance: NA; CDR3aa: CASSVLPRGSTDTQYF; CDR3nt: TGTGCCAGCAGCGTTCTTCCGCGGGGGAGCACAGATACGCAGTATTTT
d_gene: NA; v_gene: TRBV5-4; len: 16; j_gene: TRBJ1-2; abundance: NA; CDR3aa: CASSPTSGTGAYGYTF; CDR3nt: TGTGCCAGCAGCCCTACTTCCGGGACTGGCGCATATGGCTACACCTTC
d_gene: NA; v_gene: TRBV4-1; len: 16; j_gene: TRBJ1-4; abundance: NA; CDR3aa: CASSQAPGQFNEKLFF; CDR3nt: TGCGCCAGCAGCCAAGCCCCGGGGCAGTTCAATGAAAAACTGTTTTTT
d_gene: TRBD1; v_gene: TRBV12-5; len: 15; j_gene: TRBJ1-4; abundance: NA; CDR3aa: CASGPEGAANEKLFF; CDR3nt: TGTGCTAGTGGCCCCGAGGGGGCGGCTAATGAAAAACTGTTTTTT
d_gene: NA; v_gene: TRBV7-3; len: 13; j_gene: TRBJ2-5; abundance: NA; CDR3aa: CASSLQGAETQYF; CDR3nt: TGTGCCAGCAGCTTACAGGGAGCGGAGACCCAGTACTTC
d_gene: TRBD1; v_gene: TRBV18; len: 13; j_gene: TRBJ1-4; abundance: once; CDR3aa: CASCMGQNEKLFF; CDR3nt: TGTGCCAGCTGCATGGGACAGAACGAAAAACTGTTTTTT
d_gene: NA; v_gene: TRBV5-1; len: 13; j_gene: TRBJ2-5; abundance: NA; CDR3aa: CASSLVGGETQYF; CDR3nt: TGCGCCAGCAGCTTGGTGGGCGGGGAGACCCAGTACTTC
d_gene: TRBD2; v_gene: TRBV2; len: 18; j_gene: TRBJ2-6; abundance: NA; CDR3aa: CASSTGRGARSGANVLTF; CDR3nt: TGTGCCAGCAGTACCGGGCGGGGGGCGCGGTCTGGGGCCAACGTCCTGACTTTC
d_gene: NA; v_gene: TRBV5-1; len: 15; j_gene: TRBJ1-4; abundance: NA; CDR3aa: CASSLGTATNEKLFF; CDR3nt: TGCGCCAGCAGCTTGGGGACGGCAACTAATGAAAAACTGTTTTTT
d_gene: TRBD1; v_gene: TRBV30; len: 12; j_gene: TRBJ1-6; abundance: NA; CDR3aa: CAWRQQGNSLHF; CDR3nt: TGTGCCTGGAGGCAACAGGGGAATTCCCTCCACTTT
d_gene: NA; v_gene: TRBV15; len: 14; j_gene: TRBJ2-3; abundance: once; CDR3aa: CATRPGGGTDTQYF; CDR3nt: TGTGCCACCCGGCCGGGGGGCGGAACAGATACGCAGTATTTT
d_gene: NA; v_gene: TRBV7-2; len: 14; j_gene: TRBJ2-5; abundance: NA; CDR3aa: CASSSRRNGETQYF; CDR3nt: TGTGCCAGCAGCTCCCGGAGGAATGGCGAGACCCAGTACTTC
d_gene: NA; v_gene: TRBV7-2; len: 18; j_gene: TRBJ2-4; abundance: once; CDR3aa: CASSSLGGSSVAKNIQYF; CDR3nt: TGTGCCAGCAGCTCCCTCGGAGGCAGTTCAGTAGCCAAAAACATTCAGTACTTC
d_gene: NA; v_gene: TRBV30; len: 13; j_gene: TRBJ2-2; abundance: NA; CDR3aa: CAWSVHGSGELFF; CDR3nt: TGTGCCTGGAGTGTACATGGATCCGGGGAGCTGTTTTTT
d_gene: TRBD1; v_gene: TRBV24-1; len: 12; j_gene: TRBJ2-5; abundance: NA; CDR3aa: CATKDRGETQYF; CDR3nt: TGTGCCACCAAGGACAGGGGAGAGACCCAGTACTTC
d_gene: NA; v_gene: TRBV2; len: 15; j_gene: TRBJ1-3; abundance: NA; CDR3aa: CASSGIRVTGNTIYF; CDR3nt: TGTGCCAGCAGTGGAATCAGGGTAACTGGAAACACCATATATTTT
d_gene: NA; v_gene: TRBV30; len: 16; j_gene: TRBJ1-3; abundance: NA; CDR3aa: CAWSVRVISSGNTIYF; CDR3nt: TGTGCCTGGAGTGTGAGGGTTATCAGCTCTGGAAACACCATATATTTT
d_gene: NA; v_gene: TRBV7-2; len: 14; j_gene: TRBJ1-1; abundance: NA; CDR3aa: CASSLVGWSTEAFF; CDR3nt: TGTGCCAGCAGCTTGGTGGGTTGGAGCACTGAAGCTTTCTTT
d_gene: TRBD1; v_gene: TRBV19; len: 13; j_gene: TRBJ2-1; abundance: NA; CDR3aa: CASRRTGPNEQFF; CDR3nt: TGTGCCAGTAGGAGGACAGGGCCCAATGAGCAGTTCTTC
d_gene: TRBD1; v_gene: TRBV7-7; len: 14; j_gene: TRBJ2-5; abundance: NA; CDR3aa: CASSSTGGQETQYF; CDR3nt: TGTGCCAGCAGCTCGACAGGGGGCCAAGAGACCCAGTACTTC
d_gene: NA; v_gene: TRBV3-1/TRBV3-2; len: 14; j_gene: TRBJ1-1; abundance: NA; CDR3aa: CASSQALLTTEAFF; CDR3nt: TGTGCCAGCAGCCAAGCTTTACTGACCACTGAAGCTTTCTTT
d_gene: NA; v_gene: TRBV12-5; len: 13; j_gene: TRBJ1-1; abundance: few; CDR3aa: CASAPPPNTEAFF; CDR3nt: TGTGCTAGTGCCCCTCCCCCGAACACTGAAGCTTTCTTT
d_gene: NA; v_gene: TRBV7-3; len: 15; j_gene: TRBJ2-3; abundance: NA; CDR3aa: CASSLLGGSTDTQYF; CDR3nt: TGTGCCAGCAGCTTATTAGGCGGTAGCACAGATACGCAGTATTTT
d_gene: NA; v_gene: TRBV2; len: 14; j_gene: TRBJ1-2; abundance: NA; CDR3aa: CASSGRRGNYGYTF; CDR3nt: TGTGCCAGCAGTGGCAGGAGAGGTAACTATGGCTACACCTTC
d_gene: NA; v_gene: TRBV6-4; len: 15; j_gene: TRBJ2-1; abundance: NA; CDR3aa: CASSVLPQGKNEQFF; CDR3nt: TGTGCCAGCAGTGTCCTACCACAGGGTAAGAATGAGCAGTTCTTC
d_gene: TRBD2; v_gene: TRBV18; len: 16; j_gene: TRBJ2-1; abundance: NA; CDR3aa: CASSQVGGSSYNEQFF; CDR3nt: TGTGCCAGCTCCCAGGTGGGCGGGAGCTCCTACAATGAGCAGTTCTTC
d_gene: TRBD1; v_gene: TRBV12-3/TRBV12-4; len: 13; j_gene: TRBJ1-1; abundance: few; CDR3aa: CASRLDRETEAFF; CDR3nt: TGTGCCAGCAGGCTTGACAGGGAGACTGAAGCTTTCTTT
d_gene: NA; v_gene: TRBV6-1; len: 15; j_gene: TRBJ1-5; abundance: NA; CDR3aa: CASSDDPLGNQPQHF; CDR3nt: TGTGCCAGCAGTGACGACCCGCTGGGCAATCAGCCCCAGCATTTT
d_gene: NA; v_gene: TRBV6-5; len: 12; j_gene: TRBJ2-5; abundance: NA; CDR3aa: CASRQTQETQYF; CDR3nt: TGTGCCAGCAGACAGACTCAAGAGACCCAGTACTTC
d_gene: NA; v_gene: TRBV6-4; len: 15; j_gene: TRBJ1-1; abundance: few; CDR3aa: CASSDNTGGNTEAFF; CDR3nt: TGTGCCAGCAGTGATAACACGGGTGGGAACACTGAAGCTTTCTTT
d_gene: NA; v_gene: TRBV6-4; len: 13; j_gene: TRBJ1-1; abundance: NA; CDR3aa: CASKGPGAAEAFF; CDR3nt: TGTGCCAGCAAAGGGCCGGGGGCCGCTGAAGCTTTCTTT
d_gene: NA; v_gene: TRBV2; len: 14; j_gene: TRBJ2-2; abundance: NA; CDR3aa: CASSGTANTGELFF; CDR3nt: TGTGCCAGCAGTGGGACAGCCAACACCGGGGAGCTGTTTTTT
d_gene: NA; v_gene: TRBV30; len: 13; j_gene: TRBJ2-1; abundance: NA; CDR3aa: CAWDRDQYNEQFF; CDR3nt: TGTGCCTGGGACCGGGACCAATACAATGAGCAGTTCTTC
d_gene: TRBD1; v_gene: TRBV19; len: 14; j_gene: TRBJ1-6; abundance: NA; CDR3aa: CASSRDRGNSPLHF; CDR3nt: TGTGCCAGCTCCCGGGACAGGGGTAATTCACCCCTCCACTTT
d_gene: TRBD1; v_gene: TRBV27; len: 17; j_gene: TRBJ2-6; abundance: NA; CDR3aa: CASSHYRQGSGANVLTF; CDR3nt: TGTGCCAGCAGTCACTATAGACAGGGCTCTGGGGCCAACGTCCTGACTTTC
d_gene: NA; v_gene: TRBV24-1; len: 14; j_gene: TRBJ1-2; abundance: few; CDR3aa: CATSSDSFGYGYTF; CDR3nt: TGTGCCACCAGCTCAGACAGTTTCGGCTATGGCTACACCTTC
d_gene: NA; v_gene: TRBV27; len: 13; j_gene: TRBJ1-5; abundance: NA; CDR3aa: CASSWGRWEPQHF; CDR3nt: TGTGCCAGCAGTTGGGGACGATGGGAGCCCCAGCATTTT
d_gene: NA; v_gene: TRBV9; len: 12; j_gene: TRBJ2-1; abundance: NA; CDR3aa: CASSVALGEQFF; CDR3nt: TGTGCCAGCAGCGTAGCTCTAGGTGAGCAGTTCTTC
d_gene: NA; v_gene: TRBV5-6; len: 13; j_gene: TRBJ1-1; abundance: NA; CDR3aa: CASSRGSSTEAFF; CDR3nt: TGTGCCAGCAGCCGCGGTTCGAGCACTGAAGCTTTCTTT